The next 15 T cell receptor beta chains were all read from a single sample in a study of OX40 agonist ivuxolimab in advanced cancers. Data came from immunoSEQ multiplex PCR; TCRdb stores just in-frame clones and leaves some out. The table lists roughly 53,000 clones, roughly 90% of them singletons. The specimen comprised CD4+ or CD8+ T cells sorted from blood, sampled in a trial of the OX40 agonist ivuxolimab. The receptors come from an adult with an advanced solid tumor such as melanoma, head and neck, liver or kidney cancer.

The chain combines TRBV2 with TRBJ1-5; 9 nucleotides agree with TRBD1. Trimming took 6 bases from V and 6 from J; bases not matched to a gene: 9. Per the germline V gene, CDR1 is SNHLY and CDR2 is FYNNEI. This CDR3 is built from 15 residues. The CDR3 spells CASSGGTGSAQPQHF. The CDR3 DNA sequence: TGTGCCAGCAGCGGCGGGACAGGGTCGGCTCAGCCCCAGCATTTT.

This rearrangement joins TRBV6-6 to TRBJ2-1; tentatively, D is TRBD1 (6 bases). This CDR3 is built from 13 residues. In germline, CDR1 is MNHNY, CDR2 SVGAGI (reference sequence). The ends were cut back, 6 bases at V and 9 bases at J, with 15 bases in the middle. The chain's CDR3 is CASSPGVPPEQFF. In DNA form, the CDR3 reads TGTGCCAGCAGCCCAGGGGTCCCGCCTGAGCAGTTCTTC.

The chain carries TRBV14 and TRBJ2-3; D remains ambiguous. This CDR3 is 14 amino acids long. The ends were cut back, 0 bases at V and 0 bases at J, with 4 bases in the middle. CDR1 is SGHDN, CDR2 FVKESK, per germline. DNA for the CDR3: TGTGCCAGCAGCCAAGACTGGAGCACAGATACGCAGTATTTT. Translated: CASSQDWSTDTQYF.

In this sample, this clone turned up a few times. This chain connects TRBV10-3 to TRBJ2-4; no clear D. The CDR3 totals 14 residues. Germline CDR1 ENHRY, CDR2 SYGVKD. Between the trimmed V and J ends, which lost 0 bases and 6 bases, there was a span of 9 bases. Here the CDR3 reads CAISESIGLNIQYF. The CDR3 DNA reads TGTGCCATCAGTGAGTCGATCGGGCTAAACATTCAGTACTTC.

This clone has a single count. The gene calls are TRBV18 and TRBJ1-5; unclear D gene. CDR3 length: 13 amino acids. In germline, CDR1 is KGHSH, CDR2 LQKENI. Trimming removed 2 bases from V and 5 bases from J, with 7 bases in between. The CDR3 loop is CASSPNHDQPQHF. As DNA, the CDR3 is TGTGCCAGCTCACCAAACCATGATCAGCCCCAGCATTTT.

V gene TRBV5-1 combines with J gene TRBJ2-2; 7 nucleotides line up with TRBD2. The V gene end was trimmed by 3 bases and the J gene end by 6 bases; junction bases not matched to a gene: 8. CDR1 is SGHRS and CDR2 is YFSETQ in the germline V gene. CDR3 length: 15 residues. The CDR3 DNA reads TGCGCCAGCAGCTCTATCGACGGGGGGTCCGGGGAGCTGTTTTTT. It translates to CASSSIDGGSGELFF. The full variable domain, completed using reference TRBV5-1 and TRBJ2-2, is KAGVTQTPRYLIKTRGQQVTLSCSPISGHRSVSWYQQTPGQGLQFLFEYFSETQRNKGNFPGRFSGRQFSNSRSEMNVSTLELGDSALYLCASSSIDGGSGELFFGEGSRLTVL.

V and J are TRBV19 and TRBJ1-3; no definite D call. The ends were cut back, 6 bases at V and 0 bases at J, with 9 bases in the middle. The CDR3 consists of 14 residues. CDR1 and CDR2 from the germline V gene are LNHDA and SQIVND (reference sequence). CDR3 amino acids: CASSHRNSGNTIYF. The DNA for the CDR3 is TGTGCCAGTAGCCACAGAAACTCTGGAAACACCATATATTTT.

The chain has TRBV5-1 and TRBJ2-7; unclear D gene. V lost 0 bases and J lost 2, with 6 bases in between. There are 13 residues in the CDR3. Looked up from germline, CDR1 is SGHRS and CDR2 is YFSETQ. CDR3 region: CASSLEGTYEQYF. As DNA, the CDR3 is TGCGCCAGCAGCTTGGAAGGAACCTACGAGCAGTACTTC.

The chain carries TRBV7-9 and TRBJ2-5; D gene uncertain. CDR1 and CDR2 (germline): SEHNR, FQNEAQ (reference sequence). The CDR3 runs 15 residues. Trimming took 5 bases from V and 1 from J, leaving 14 bases between them. DNA for the CDR3: TGTGCCAGCAGCCTCGTAAGCGCCTTCCAAGAGACCCAGTACTTC. Residues: CASSLVSAFQETQYF.

This chain joins TRBV28 and TRBJ2-5, with 7 bases fitting TRBD2. Trimming at V came to 1 base and at J to 6 bases, leaving 11 bases not matched to a gene. Germline V gene data show CDR1 as MDHEN and CDR2 as SYDVKM. CDR3 length: 16 residues. The DNA of the CDR3 is TGTGCCAGCAGTTTATCCGGCGGGGAGGGGAGAAAGACCCAGTACTTC. Translating gives CASSLSGGEGRKTQYF.

This chain links TRBV2 with TRBJ1-4; D is perhaps TRBD1 (5 bases). V gave up 7 bases and J gave up 7 bases, with 13 bases separating them. The CDR3 runs 13 residues. Germline values: CDR1 SNHLY, CDR2 FYNNEI. The DNA of the CDR3 is TGTGCCAGCACGTCAGGGTATTCTGAAAAACTGTTTTTT. It translates to CASTSGYSEKLFF. The entire variable domain, with the rest obtained from reference TRBV2 and TRBJ1-4, is as follows: EPEVTQTPSHQVTQMGQEVILRCVPISNHLYFYWYRQILGQKVEFLVSFYNNEISEKSEIFDDQFSVERPDGSNFTLKIRSTKLEDSAMYFCASTSGYSEKLFFGSGTQLSVL.

The table lists this clone with a count of one. This chain links TRBV18 with TRBJ2-1, with 10 bases aligning to TRBD2. Germline CDR1 reads KGHSH; CDR2 reads LQKENI. The V and J ends lost 5 bases and 3 bases, in that order; junction bases with no gene match: 4. This CDR3 comprises 15 residues. In DNA, the CDR3 is TGTGCCAGCTCATCCGGACTAGCGGACTACAATGAGCAGTTCTTC. Amino acids: CASSSGLADYNEQFF.

This chain joins TRBV30 and TRBJ1-1; D unclear. The CDR3 spans 14 residues. Germline CDR1 GTSNPN, CDR2 SVGIG (reference sequence). V was cut by 4 bases and J by 1 base, with 13 bases left in between. CDR3 nucleotide sequence: TGTGCCTGGATCCTCCACTCGGCGAACACTGAAGCTTTCTTT. It yields the protein CAWILHSANTEAFF.

The chain links TRBV5-1 to TRBJ1-4, with D maybe TRBD1 (6 bases). Looked up from germline, CDR1 is SGHRS and CDR2 is YFSETQ. The CDR3 covers 16 residues. V was cut by 4 bases and J by 1 base, with 14 bases left in between. The CDR3 loop reads CASSQAPTGTNEKLFF. CDR3 DNA sequence: TGCGCCAGCAGCCAAGCCCCGACAGGAACTAATGAAAAACTGTTTTTT. The variable domain in full, with the rest retrieved from reference TRBV5-1 and TRBJ1-4, is KAGVTQTPRYLIKTRGQQVTLSCSPISGHRSVSWYQQTPGQGLQFLFEYFSETQRNKGNFPGRFSGRQFSNSRSEMNVSTLELGDSALYLCASSQAPTGTNEKLFFGSGTQLSVL.

CDR3 in amino acids: CASSLLIGNTIYF. The CDR3 bases are TGCGCCAGCAGCTTACTGATCGGAAACACCATATATTTT. The gene calls are TRBV5-1 and TRBJ1-3; D call uncertain. Looked up from germline, CDR1 is SGHRS and CDR2 is YFSETQ. The CDR3 spans 13 residues. The V end lost 2 bases, the J end lost 4 bases, and 7 bases lay between the germline ends. Full variable domain (rest looked up from reference TRBV5-1 and TRBJ1-3): KAGVTQTPRYLIKTRGQQVTLSCSPISGHRSVSWYQQTPGQGLQFLFEYFSETQRNKGNFPGRFSGRQFSNSRSEMNVSTLELGDSALYLCASSLLIGNTIYFGEGSWLTVV.